These T cell receptor beta chains were read from a single sample in a study of OX40 agonist ivuxolimab in advanced cancers. Sequenced by immunoSEQ multiplex PCR; TCRdb stores in-frame clones only, minus some. The table shows approximately 77,000 clones, with over 80% occurring only once. Sequencing used CD4+ or CD8+ T cells sorted from blood, obtained in a trial of the OX40 agonist ivuxolimab. Receptors originate from an adult with an advanced solid tumor such as melanoma, head and neck, liver or kidney cancer. The CDR3 runs from the conserved cysteine through the conserved F or W. The D gene is left open where the match is weak. Clone size is given for some rows only: seen once, a few or many times, or a class if the clone is expanded.

-	TRBV27	once	TRBJ1-2	CASRELGDYGYTF	TGTGCCAGCAGGGAACTCGGGGACTATGGCTACACCTTC
TRBD2	TRBV4-2	few	TRBJ2-7	CASSPSLAGGPGDEQYF	TGTGCCAGCAGCCCTTCTCTAGCGGGGGGACCGGGGGACGAGCAGTACTTC
TRBD2	TRBV5-1	-	TRBJ2-1	CASSLGTSGLSYNEQFF	TGCGCCAGCAGCCTAGGGACTAGCGGACTCTCCTACAATGAGCAGTTCTTC
-	TRBV10-3	-	TRBJ2-1	CAISESRGVGEDEQFF	TGTGCCATCAGTGAGTCCCGGGGTGTCGGGGAAGATGAGCAGTTCTTC
-	TRBV2	-	TRBJ1-3	CASNSGYGNTIYF	TGTGCCAGCAATTCAGGGTACGGAAACACCATATATTTT
TRBD2	TRBV5-1	-	TRBJ2-7	CASSLAGGPREQYF	TGCGCCAGCAGCTTGGCGGGGGGGCCCCGCGAGCAGTACTTC
-	TRBV7-2	few	TRBJ2-2	CASSSPGGHEGELFF	TGTGCCAGCAGCTCCCCCGGGGGACATGAGGGGGAGCTGTTTTTT
-	TRBV5-8	once	TRBJ2-7	CASSLSGVEQYF	TGTGCCAGCAGCTTGTCGGGGGTCGAGCAGTACTTC
TRBD2	TRBV5-6	-	TRBJ2-1	CASSLVGGGDLFNEQFF	TGTGCCAGCAGCTTGGTGGGTGGGGGGGACCTATTCAATGAGCAGTTCTTC
-	TRBV29-1	-	TRBJ1-3	CSVRWAGNTIYF	TGCAGCGTACGATGGGCGGGAAACACCATATATTTT
-	TRBV7-7	-	TRBJ2-7	CASSLDPAREQYF	TGTGCTAGCAGCCTCGACCCGGCGCGGGAGCAGTACTTC
-	TRBV9	-	TRBJ2-2	CASSVAGLGLIRGTGELFF	TGTGCCAGCAGCGTAGCGGGTTTAGGACTAATTCGAGGCACCGGGGAGCTGTTTTTT
-	TRBV5-4	-	TRBJ2-2	CASSFAGNTGELFF	TGTGCCAGCAGCTTTGCGGGGAACACCGGGGAGCTGTTTTTT
-	TRBV21-1	few	TRBJ2-7	CASSRALSKSVYEQYF	TGTGCCAGCAGCAGGGCCCTTTCCAAGAGTGTCTACGAGCAGTACTTC
TRBD2	TRBV7-2	-	TRBJ2-7	CATTLTGGTYEQYF	TGTGCCACCACACTAACGGGGGGAACTTACGAGCAGTACTTC
TRBD2	TRBV10-1	-	TRBJ2-1	CASSESTGIAGVLYNEQFF	TGCGCCAGCAGTGAGTCGACGGGAATAGCGGGGGTCCTCTACAATGAGCAGTTCTTC
TRBD2	TRBV29-1	-	TRBJ2-3	CSVDRLAGEDTQYF	TGCAGCGTTGACAGGCTAGCGGGAGAGGATACGCAGTATTTT
-	TRBV7-2	-	TRBJ2-4	CASSTSRVDIQYF	TGTGCCAGCAGCACGTCTAGGGTAGACATTCAGTACTTC
TRBD1	TRBV6-1	-	TRBJ2-5	CASSVGQQETQYF	TGTGCCAGCAGTGTGGGACAGCAAGAGACCCAGTACTTC
-	TRBV29-1	-	TRBJ2-1	CSVGDMWQFF	TGCAGCGTGGGGGACATGTGGCAGTTCTTC
-	TRBV27	-	TRBJ1-2	CASSFTPRDGYTF	TGTGCCAGCAGTTTTACACCAAGGGATGGCTACACCTTC
-	TRBV4-1	-	TRBJ2-7	CASSQGLGEVSYEQYF	TGCGCCAGCAGCCAAGGATTGGGGGAGGTATCCTACGAGCAGTACTTC
-	TRBV5-1	-	TRBJ1-1	CASSLLGNTEAFF	TGCGCCAGCAGCTTGCTGGGTAACACTGAAGCTTTCTTT
-	TRBV15	-	TRBJ2-6	CATSRGMTGANVLTF	TGTGCCACCAGCAGGGGAATGACTGGGGCCAACGTCCTGACTTTC
TRBD1	TRBV5-1	-	TRBJ1-1	CASSRKTGGTEAFF	TGCGCCAGCAGTCGTAAAACAGGGGGCACTGAAGCTTTCTTT
-	TRBV30	-	TRBJ1-6	CAWSVVRGPLHF	TGTGCCTGGAGTGTGGTAAGGGGACCCCTCCACTTT